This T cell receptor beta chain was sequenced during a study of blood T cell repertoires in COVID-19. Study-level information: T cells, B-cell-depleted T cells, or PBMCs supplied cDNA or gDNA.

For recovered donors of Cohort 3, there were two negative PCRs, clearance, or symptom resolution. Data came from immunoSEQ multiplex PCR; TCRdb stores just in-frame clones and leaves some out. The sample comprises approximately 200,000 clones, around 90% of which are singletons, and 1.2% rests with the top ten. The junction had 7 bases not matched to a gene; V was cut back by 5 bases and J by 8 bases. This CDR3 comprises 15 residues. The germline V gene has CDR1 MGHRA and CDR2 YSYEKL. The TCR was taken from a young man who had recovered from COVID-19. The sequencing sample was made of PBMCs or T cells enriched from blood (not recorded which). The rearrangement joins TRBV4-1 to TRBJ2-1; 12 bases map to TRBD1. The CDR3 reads CASSVRDRGPDEQFF. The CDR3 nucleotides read TGCGCCAGCAGCGTCCGGGACAGGGGGCCTGATGAGCAGTTCTTC.